This is a list of T cell receptor beta chains from one sample in a study of regulatory T cells in long-lasting Graves disease. TCRdb passed the multiplex PCR reads through MiXCR, listing each CDR3 protein once. The sample comprises approximately 400,000 distinct CDR3 sequences, roughly 20% of which are singletons, and around 21% rests with the top ten. The starting material was peripheral blood mononuclear cells (PBMCs), obtained when the disease was refractory, from a patient treated with antithyroid drugs. The origin of the receptors is a female donor with Graves disease. CDR3s leave out the opening cysteine and the closing phenylalanine or tryptophan.

j_call,v_call,cdr3_length,cdr3_aa
TRBJ1-1,TRBV27,11,ASSSDIGTEAF
TRBJ1-4,TRBV6-9,16,ASSYRPHGQGNNEKLF
TRBJ2-7,TRBV6-2/TRBV6-3,10,ASSYPEYEQY
TRBJ1-2,TRBV6-1,17,ASSEIKWDRGLVNYGYT
TRBJ2-7,TRBV19,12,ASSIGSGRYEQY
TRBJ1-5,TRBV11-2,12,ASSLTAGGQPQH
TRBJ1-4,TRBV12-3/TRBV12-4,12,ASRTRSPNEKLF
TRBJ2-2,TRBV30,12,AGDGLLAPGELF
TRBJ1-1,TRBV20-1,11,SATPAVTGEAF
TRBJ1-5,TRBV7-2,13,ASSRDGPSNQPQH
TRBJ1-3,TRBV6-1,13,ASSEQGSGGNTIY
TRBJ2-5,TRBV20-1,11,SAVAEEQETQY
TRBJ2-5,TRBV7-2,14,ASSLGTLTVQETQY
TRBJ2-5,TRBV6-9,15,ASSYALGDMDQETQY
TRBJ1-5,TRBV6-2/TRBV6-3,15,ASSYAPGRRATQPQH
TRBJ1-2,TRBV30,8,AWSGVRYT
TRBJ2-7,TRBV28,10,ASSEPSDEQY
TRBJ2-2,TRBV6-5,13,ASSLGASNTGELF
TRBJ2-2,TRBV10-3,12,AISDQGGTGELF
TRBJ2-5,TRBV3-2,14,ASSHGTSSMFRTQY
TRBJ2-7,TRBV20-1,12,SVQRDDRTYEQY
TRBJ1-1,TRBV28,14,ASSRYNRGLNTEAF
TRBJ1-5,TRBV6-1,13,ASSDRGQTYQPQH
TRBJ2-6,TRBV11-2,17,ASSSLEGSGDSGANVLT